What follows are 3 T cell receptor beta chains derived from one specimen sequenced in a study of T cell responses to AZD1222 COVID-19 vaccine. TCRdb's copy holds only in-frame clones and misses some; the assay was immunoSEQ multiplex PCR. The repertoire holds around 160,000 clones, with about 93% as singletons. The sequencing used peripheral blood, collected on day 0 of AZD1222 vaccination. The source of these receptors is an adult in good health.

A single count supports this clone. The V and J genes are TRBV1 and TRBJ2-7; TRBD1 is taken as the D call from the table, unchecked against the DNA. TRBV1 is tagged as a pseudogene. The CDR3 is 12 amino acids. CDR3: CTSSPTGPEQYF. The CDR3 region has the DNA TGCACCAGCAGCCCGACAGGTCCCGAGCAGTACTTC.

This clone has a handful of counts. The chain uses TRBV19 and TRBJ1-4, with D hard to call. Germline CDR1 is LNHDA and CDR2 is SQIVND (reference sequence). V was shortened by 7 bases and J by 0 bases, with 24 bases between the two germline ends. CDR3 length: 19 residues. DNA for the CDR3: TGTGCCAGTACAAAGAACGGACCCGGCCTCCGGGCAACTAATGAAAAACTGTTTTTT. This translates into CASTKNGPGLRATNEKLFF. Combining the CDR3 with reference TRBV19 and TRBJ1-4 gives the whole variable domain DGGITQSPKYLFRKEGQNVTLSCEQNLNHDAMYWYRQDPGQGLRLIYYSQIVNDFQKGDIAEGYSVSREKKESFPLTVTSAQKNPTAFYLCASTKNGPGLRATNEKLFFGSGTQLSVL.

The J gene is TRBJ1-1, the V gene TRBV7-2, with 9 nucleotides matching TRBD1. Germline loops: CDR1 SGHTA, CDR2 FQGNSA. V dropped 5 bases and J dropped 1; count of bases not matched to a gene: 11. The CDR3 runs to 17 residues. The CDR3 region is CASSLGQGKIGNTEAFF. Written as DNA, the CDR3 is TGTGCCAGCAGCCTCGGACAGGGGAAGATTGGGAACACTGAAGCTTTCTTT.